These T cell receptor beta chains were read from a single sample in a study of T cells in Graves' hyperthyroidism and ophthalmopathy. TCRdb called the multiplex PCR reads again in MiXCR, with one record for every CDR3 protein. Found here are 370,000 or so distinct CDR3 sequences, around an eighth of them singletons; the top ten hold 20% to 25%. The sample consisted of blood. These receptors were taken from a man younger than 45 with Graves' hyperthyroidism that later progressed to Graves' ophthalmopathy. The CDR3 runs from the conserved cysteine through the conserved F or W. The D gene is left open where the match is weak. Expanded clones get a size class; other rows say once, few or many, or leave the size out.

d_gene,v_gene,len,abundance,j_gene,CDR3aa,CDR3nt
NA,TRBV4-1,14,NA,TRBJ1-1,CASSQGGANTEAFF,TGCGCCAGCAGCCAGGGCGGCGCGAACACTGAAGCTTTCTTT
TRBD1,TRBV2,16,NA,TRBJ1-4,CASRPGQGGTNEKLFF,TGTGCCAGCAGACCCGGACAGGGAGGTACTAATGAAAAACTGTTTTTT
NA,TRBV2,13,many,TRBJ2-1,CASLRTGGNEQFF,TGTGCCAGCCTTCGGACCGGAGGGAATGAGCAGTTCTTC
NA,TRBV7-6,15,NA,TRBJ1-5,CASSLLPLSNQPQHF,TGTGCCAGCAGCTTACTCCCGCTTAGCAATCAGCCCCAGCATTTT
TRBD1,TRBV5-1,18,many,TRBJ2-7,CASSFFGGQGAGDYEQYF,TGCGCCAGCAGCTTCTTCGGGGGACAGGGGGCTGGAGACTACGAGCAGTACTTC
TRBD2,TRBV9,15,few,TRBJ2-1,CASSPRPAGVGEQFF,TGTGCCAGCAGCCCTCGACCAGCGGGGGTTGGTGAGCAGTTCTTC
NA,TRBV11-3,11,many,TRBJ2-1,CASGEYNEQFF,TGTGCCAGCGGCGAGTACAATGAGCAGTTCTTC
NA,TRBV14,17,NA,TRBJ2-2,CASSLGGTVRNTGELFF,TGTGCCAGCAGCCTCGGGGGCACAGTTAGGAACACCGGGGAGCTGTTTTTT
NA,TRBV12-3/TRBV12-4,13,many,TRBJ2-5,CASSLRQGTTQYF,TGTGCCAGCAGTTTACGTCAGGGAACCACCCAGTACTTC
NA,TRBV19,16,few,TRBJ1-1,CASRISKGGRNTEAFF,TGTGCCAGTAGAATTTCAAAAGGGGGAAGGAACACTGAAGCTTTCTTT
NA,TRBV4-1,15,NA,TRBJ1-6,CASRTTGTGNSPLHF,TGCGCCAGCAGGACGACCGGGACCGGGAATTCACCCCTCCACTTT
TRBD1,TRBV5-4,14,many,TRBJ2-7,CASSRPDRVYEQYF,TGTGCCAGCAGCCGCCCCGACAGGGTCTACGAGCAGTACTTC
NA,TRBV20-1,14,NA,TRBJ2-7,CSARGTGGFYEQYF,TGCAGTGCTAGAGGAACGGGGGGCTTCTACGAGCAGTACTTC
NA,TRBV5-8,14,many,TRBJ2-7,CASSRRGHSYEQYF,TGTGCCAGCAGCCGCCGGGGGCACTCCTACGAGCAGTACTTC
TRBD1,TRBV4-2,16,NA,TRBJ2-3,CASSPGQEASTDTQYF,TGTGCCAGCAGCCCGGGACAGGAGGCTAGCACAGATACGCAGTATTTT
TRBD2,TRBV20-1,16,NA,TRBJ2-3,CSATSSGGARTDTQYF,TGCAGTGCTACATCTAGCGGGGGGGCCCGCACAGATACGCAGTATTTT
NA,TRBV2,14,NA,TRBJ2-1,CASSVLETYNEQFF,TGTGCCAGCAGCGTCCTGGAGACCTACAATGAGCAGTTCTTC
NA,TRBV5-6,13,many,TRBJ1-4,CASSLPAGGKLFF,TGTGCCAGCAGCTTACCGGCGGGTGGAAAACTGTTTTTT